This is a list of T cell receptor beta chains from one sample in a study of shared clonotypes between healthy human individuals. Measured with immunoSEQ multiplex PCR; TCRdb has only the in-frame clones, and not every one. This table holds around 370,000 clones, 90% to 97% found once. The material sequenced was memory CD8+ T cells sorted from blood. The receptor source for this set is a man aged 25-40 years in good health. CDR3s include the opening cysteine and the closing phenylalanine or tryptophan. A D gene is named only where the DNA matches it firmly. Clone sizes are given selectively: once, few, many, or a class where the clone is expanded.

CDR3nt | CDR3aa | d_gene | v_gene | len | j_gene | abundance
TGTGCCAGCAGCCGAAGCGGGACACGCTACGAGCAGTACTTC | CASSRSGTRYEQYF | - | TRBV6-5 | 14 | TRBJ2-7 | -
TGTGCCAGCAGACGACAGGGGAGTGGCTACACCTTC | CASRRQGSGYTF | TRBD1 | TRBV6-5 | 12 | TRBJ1-2 | -
TGTGCCAGCAGTGAGTTTAGGCGGATGACCTACGAGCAGTACTTC | CASSEFRRMTYEQYF | - | TRBV2 | 15 | TRBJ2-7 | -
TGTGCCAGCAAAGAGACAGGGCCTAACTATGGCTACACCTTC | CASKETGPNYGYTF | TRBD1 | TRBV2 | 14 | TRBJ1-2 | -
TGTGCCAGCAGTGAAGCGGACAGGGGTGAGACCCAGTACTTC | CASSEADRGETQYF | TRBD1 | TRBV6-1 | 14 | TRBJ2-5 | -
TGCAGTGCTAGAGGGGCTTACGAGCAGTACTTC | CSARGAYEQYF | - | TRBV20-1 | 11 | TRBJ2-7 | -
TGTGCCAGGAACACTGAAGCTTTCTTT | CARNTEAFF | - | TRBV28 | 9 | TRBJ1-1 | -
TGCAGTGCTCCCGATTGGAGCGTGCAGTACTTC | CSAPDWSVQYF | - | TRBV20-1 | 11 | TRBJ2-7 | -
TGTGCCAGCAGCTTAGGGGCGGGAGGGACAGGGCATCAGCCCCAGCATTTT | CASSLGAGGTGHQPQHF | TRBD1 | TRBV7-8 | 17 | TRBJ1-5 | once
TGTGCCAGCAGTTCAGACACTAACTATGGCTACACCTTC | CASSSDTNYGYTF | - | TRBV28 | 13 | TRBJ1-2 | -
TGTGCCAGCAGCCCCCTCCTCAGAACCTACGAGCAGTACTTC | CASSPLLRTYEQYF | - | TRBV7-2 | 14 | TRBJ2-7 | -
TGTGCCAGTAGGGGACAGGAGTACTTGGACAATGAGCAGTTCTTC | CASRGQEYLDNEQFF | TRBD1 | TRBV19 | 15 | TRBJ2-1 | -
TGCGCCAGCAGCTTATGGGCTTCCAGCAGCTCTGGGGCCAACGTCCTGACTTTC | CASSLWASSSSGANVLTF | - | TRBV5-1 | 18 | TRBJ2-6 | -
TGTGCCATCAGTGCGGGGAATGGCTACACCTTC | CAISAGNGYTF | - | TRBV10-3 | 11 | TRBJ1-2 | -
TGCGCCAGCAGCCAATTTCGGACGGGGCACGGGAACATTCAGTACTTC | CASSQFRTGHGNIQYF | - | TRBV4-1 | 16 | TRBJ2-4 | -
TGTGCCAGCAGTTACTCGCCTTCCAATCAGCCCCAGCATTTT | CASSYSPSNQPQHF | - | TRBV6-5 | 14 | TRBJ1-5 | -
TGTGCCAGCTCACGGGGGACAGGGAAAGAAAAACTGTTTTTT | CASSRGTGKEKLFF | TRBD1 | TRBV18 | 14 | TRBJ1-4 | -
TGTGCCAGCAGTCCAGGCCACCCCTATGGCTACACCTTC | CASSPGHPYGYTF | - | TRBV28 | 13 | TRBJ1-2 | -
TGTGCCACCAGCAGAGGGACTAGCGGGATTGAGGACATTCAGTACTTC | CATSRGTSGIEDIQYF | TRBD2 | TRBV15 | 16 | TRBJ2-4 | -
TGTGCCAGCAGTCCGCGACAGGGGGCGAGGTTTGAAGCTTTCTTT | CASSPRQGARFEAFF | TRBD1 | TRBV28 | 15 | TRBJ1-1 | -
TGTGCCAGCAGTTCCGGACAGGGGTACGAGCAGTACTTC | CASSSGQGYEQYF | TRBD1 | TRBV27 | 13 | TRBJ2-7 | -
TGTGCCAGCAGTCCGGGGGGGCGAAGAAACATTCAGTACTTC | CASSPGGRRNIQYF | TRBD2 | TRBV28 | 14 | TRBJ2-4 | -
TGTGCCAGCAGTGAGGGGGAAGCTTTCTTT | CASSEGEAFF | - | TRBV2 | 10 | TRBJ1-1 | -
TGTGCCATCAGTGAGTCAGTTGAGTCTAACGGGTTCTTC | CAISESVESNGFF | - | TRBV10-3 | 13 | TRBJ2-1 | -
TGCGCCAGCAGCTTGGGTAGCGGGACAACGATATATGAGCAGTTCTTC | CASSLGSGTTIYEQFF | TRBD2 | TRBV5-1 | 16 | TRBJ2-1 | -
TGCGCCAGCAGCTTGGACGGGGATCGGACCGGGGAGCTGTTTTTT | CASSLDGDRTGELFF | - | TRBV5-1 | 15 | TRBJ2-2 | -